This TCR beta chain was sequenced during a study of T-cell reconstitution after alpha-beta-depleted transplantation in children. Germline V gene sequence: CDR1 LGHDT, CDR2 YNNKEL (reference sequence). Trimming took 4 bases from V and 2 from J, leaving 15 bases between them. The CDR3 extends over 15 amino acids. Unique molecular identifiers were used to barcode this TCRbeta library. TCRdb recomputed calls from the PCR reads with MiXCR, one row per CDR3 protein. Among roughly 200,000 distinct CDR3 sequences, roughly 6.8% were seen once, and the ten largest hold 3% to 3.5%. The starting material was PBMCs from the stem cell graft donor, obtained from the stem cell graft. The receptor was derived from a human donor who donated a stem cell graft to a child with Wiskott-Aldrich syndrome. The chain has TRBV3-1 and TRBJ2-7, with no clear D. The CDR3: CASSPDPDGAYEQYF. Here the CDR3 DNA reads TGTGCCAGCAGCCCCGACCCCGACGGAGCCTACGAGCAGTACTTC.